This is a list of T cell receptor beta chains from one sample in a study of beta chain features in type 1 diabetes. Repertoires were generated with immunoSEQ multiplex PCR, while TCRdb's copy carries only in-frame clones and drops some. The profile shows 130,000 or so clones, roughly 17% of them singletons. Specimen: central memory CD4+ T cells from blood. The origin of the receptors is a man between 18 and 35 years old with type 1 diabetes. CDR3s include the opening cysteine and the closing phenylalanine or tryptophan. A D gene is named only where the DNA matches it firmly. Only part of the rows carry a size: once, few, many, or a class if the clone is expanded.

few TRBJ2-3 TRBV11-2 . TGTGCCAGCAGCTTATACATTACAGATACGCAGTATTTT CASSLYITDTQYF
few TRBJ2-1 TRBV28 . TGTGCCAGCAGGTTCACAGGGATCTCCTACAATGAGCAGTTCTTC CASRFTGISYNEQFF
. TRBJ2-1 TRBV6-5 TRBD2 TGTGCCAGCAGTTACTCAGGTAGCGGGGGGTTTGGTGAGCAGTTCTTC CASSYSGSGGFGEQFF
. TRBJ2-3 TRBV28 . TGTGCCAGCAGTTCCTTCACAGATACGCAGTATTTT CASSSFTDTQYF
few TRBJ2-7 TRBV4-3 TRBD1 TGCGCCAGCAGCCAAGGGACAGGGGTCTACGAGCAGTACTTC CASSQGTGVYEQYF
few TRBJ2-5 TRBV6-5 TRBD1 TGTGCCATCAGATCCGGGACAGGGGACCAAGAGACCCAGTACTTC CAIRSGTGDQETQYF
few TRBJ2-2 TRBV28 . TGTGCCAGCAGTTGGAACACCGGGGAGCTGTTTTTT CASSWNTGELFF
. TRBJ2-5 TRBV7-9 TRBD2 TGTGCCAGCAGCTATGGGACTAGCGGCATCCAAGAGACCCAGTACTTC CASSYGTSGIQETQYF
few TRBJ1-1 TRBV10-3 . TGTGCCACCCGAACACCCAGGGGACCTGAAGCTTTCTTT CATRTPRGPEAFF
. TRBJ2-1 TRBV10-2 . TGCGCCACGTCGCTACGTGAAGGCTACAATGAGCAGTTCTTC CATSLREGYNEQFF
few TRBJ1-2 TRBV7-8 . TGTGCCAGCAGCCCGAATAACTATGGCTACACCTTC CASSPNNYGYTF
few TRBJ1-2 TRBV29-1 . TGCAGCGTTGTATCGGGCTTCGGGGGGCGCTTTGACTATGGCTACACCTTC CSVVSGFGGRFDYGYTF
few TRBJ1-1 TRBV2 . TGTGCCAGCAGTGAAATCGGAAAGAACACTGAAGCTTTCTTT CASSEIGKNTEAFF
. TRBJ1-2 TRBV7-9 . TGTGCCAGCAGCTTAGAACGGAGTGGCTACACCTTC CASSLERSGYTF
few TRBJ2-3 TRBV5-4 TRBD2 TGTGCCAGCAGCTTGATCGGGACTAGCGGTGCTAGCACAGATACGCAGTATTTT CASSLIGTSGASTDTQYF
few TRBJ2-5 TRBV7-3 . TGTGCCAGCAGCCCACATCAGGGTTTCCAAGAGACCCAGTACTTC CASSPHQGFQETQYF
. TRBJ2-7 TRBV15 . TGTGCCACCAGCAGAGAGTCACAGTTGGGCGAGCAGTACTTC CATSRESQLGEQYF
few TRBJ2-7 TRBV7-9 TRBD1 TGTGCCAGCACCGGCGGACGAGACAGGGGGCATGCAAGCTCCTACGAGCAGTACTTC CASTGGRDRGHASSYEQYF
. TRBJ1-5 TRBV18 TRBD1 TGTGCCAGCTCACCGGGGACAGGGGATTGGGATCAGCCCCAGCATTTT CASSPGTGDWDQPQHF
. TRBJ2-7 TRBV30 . TGTGCCTGGAGTCGCCAGGCCTACGAGCAGTACTTC CAWSRQAYEQYF
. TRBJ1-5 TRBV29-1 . TGCAGCGTTGAAGATCGGGGGCAGCCCCAGCATTTT CSVEDRGQPQHF
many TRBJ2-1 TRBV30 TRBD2 TGTGCCTGGAGGTTAGCGGGAGGGCCCTACAATGAGCAGTTCTTC CAWRLAGGPYNEQFF
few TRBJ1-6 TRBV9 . TGTGCCAGCAGCCCCTGGACGGAGAATAATTCACCCCTCCACTTT CASSPWTENNSPLHF
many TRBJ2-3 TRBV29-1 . TGCAGCGCAAGACCGGGGGCCACAGATACGCAGTATTTT CSARPGATDTQYF
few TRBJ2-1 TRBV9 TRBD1 TGTGCCAGCAGCGTGGGGACAGGGGCTAATGAGCAGTTCTTC CASSVGTGANEQFF
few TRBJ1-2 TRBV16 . TGTGCCAGCAGCCAACTAAACTATGGCTACACCTTC CASSQLNYGYTF
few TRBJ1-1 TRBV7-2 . TGTGCCAGCAGCTTCACAGTGAACACTGAAGCTTTCTTT CASSFTVNTEAFF
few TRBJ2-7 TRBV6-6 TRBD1 TGTGCCAGCAGTTACTCAGGGGGCTCCAGCGAGCAGTACTTC CASSYSGGSSEQYF
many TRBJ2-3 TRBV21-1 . TGTGCCAGCAGTTCAGTATTCCCAGATACGCAGTATTTT CASSSVFPDTQYF
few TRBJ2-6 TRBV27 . TGTGCCAGCAGAGGGGGGATAACCCCCTCTGGGGCCAACGTCCTGACTTTC CASRGGITPSGANVLTF
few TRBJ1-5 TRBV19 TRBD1 TGTGCCAGTAGTCCGCAGACAGGGGGCAATCAGCCCCAGCATTTT CASSPQTGGNQPQHF
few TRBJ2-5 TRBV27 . TGTGCCAGCAGTTTGACGAGGACAGTAGGAGAGACCCAGTACTTC CASSLTRTVGETQYF
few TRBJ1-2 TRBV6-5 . TGTGCCAGTGGCAGGAGGATCTATGGCTACACCTTC CASGRRIYGYTF
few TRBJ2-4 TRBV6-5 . TGTGCCAGCAGTTCCAGCGGGTCGGGGGCCAAAAACATTCAGTACTTC CASSSSGSGAKNIQYF
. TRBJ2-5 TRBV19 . TGTGCCAGTAGTGGAGACTTGGAAGAGACCCAGTACTTC CASSGDLEETQYF
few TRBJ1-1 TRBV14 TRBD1 TGTGCCAGCAGCCAAGATCTCGGACAGGGGGCAAGAGCTTTCTTT CASSQDLGQGARAFF
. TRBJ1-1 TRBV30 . TGTGCCTCCTCCCTGGAGGGTCACACTGAAGCTTTCTTT CASSLEGHTEAFF
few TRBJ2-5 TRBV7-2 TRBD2 TGTGCCAGCATCGGACTAGCGGGCGTCCAAGAGACCCAGTACTTC CASIGLAGVQETQYF
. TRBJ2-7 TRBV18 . TGTGCCAGCTCCCAAACGTCAGCGGTCCACGAGCAGTACTTC CASSQTSAVHEQYF
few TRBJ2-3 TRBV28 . TGTGCCAGCCCGCGACTAGAGGCAGATACGCAGTATTTT CASPRLEADTQYF
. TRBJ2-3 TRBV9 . TGTGCCAGCAGCGTTCTGGGGGAACCGCGCACAGATACGCAGTATTTT CASSVLGEPRTDTQYF
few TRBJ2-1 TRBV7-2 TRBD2 TGTGCCAGCAGCTTAGCGGTTAGCGGGTTCTCATCCTACAATGAGCAGTTCTTC CASSLAVSGFSSYNEQFF
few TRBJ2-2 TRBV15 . TGTGCCACCAGCAGAGATTGGCCAGGGGTGACCGGGGAGCTGTTTTTT CATSRDWPGVTGELFF
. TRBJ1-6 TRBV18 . TGTGCCAGCTCACCTACGCAGACATCACCCCTCCACTTT CASSPTQTSPLHF
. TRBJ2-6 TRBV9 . TGTGCCAGCAGTTCACCAGAGAGGGCCAACGTCCTGACTTTC CASSSPERANVLTF
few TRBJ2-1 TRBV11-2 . TGTGCCAGCAGCTTAGGCCTAGGTAGCTACAATGAGCAGTTCTTC CASSLGLGSYNEQFF
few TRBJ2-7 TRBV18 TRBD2 TGTGCCAGCTCAATTGGGCCCGGGACTAGCGGATACGAGCAGTACTTC CASSIGPGTSGYEQYF
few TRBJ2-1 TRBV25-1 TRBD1 TGTGCCAGCAGTCGGACAGGGGATTTGGGCAATGAGCAGTTCTTC CASSRTGDLGNEQFF
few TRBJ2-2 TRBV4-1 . TGCGCCAGCAGCGCATACACCGGGGAGCTGTTTTTT CASSAYTGELFF
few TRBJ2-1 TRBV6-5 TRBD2 TGTGCCAGCAGTTACCGCGGGAGCTCCACCTACAATGAGCAGTTCTTC CASSYRGSSTYNEQFF
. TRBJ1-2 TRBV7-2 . TGTGCCAGCAGCCCGAATAACTATGGCTACACCTTC CASSPNNYGYTF
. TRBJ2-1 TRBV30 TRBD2 TGTGCCTGGGCACGGGGGGGCCCCAATGAGCAGTTCTTC CAWARGGPNEQFF
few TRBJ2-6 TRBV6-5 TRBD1 TGTGCCAGCTGGGACAGATTCTCTGGGGCCAACGTCCTGACTTTC CASWDRFSGANVLTF
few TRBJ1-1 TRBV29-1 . TGCAGCGTTTCAGAGGGGGGAGGGGCTGAAGCTTTCTTT CSVSEGGGAEAFF